This TCR beta chain was recorded in a study of response to subunit inactivated influenza vaccine. Each CDR3 protein is one row after TCRdb ran MiXCR on the RT-PCR reads. The data show fewer than 750,000 distinct CDR3 sequences, about 15% seen once. Broader study findings: Each seasonal influenza vaccination, the authors suggested, recruits few new T cells.

With V trimmed by 1 base and J by 0 bases, 14 bases remained unmatched. This CDR3 region has 20 residues. Germline V gene data show CDR1 as LGHNA and CDR2 as YSLEER. The sample holds a few counts of this clonotype. The antigen is undetermined. Sequencing used PBMCs from blood, obtained 11 to 12 days after vaccination. The chain has TRBV4-3 and TRBJ2-1; TRBD1 agrees at 8 bases. The clonotype was recovered from a man over 45 who received an inactivated influenza vaccine. In nucleotides, the CDR3 is TGCGCCAGCAGCCAAGTGACAGGGGATAATTTTTTTAGCTCCTACAATGAGCAGTTCTTC. Translating it yields CASSQVTGDNFFSSYNEQFF.